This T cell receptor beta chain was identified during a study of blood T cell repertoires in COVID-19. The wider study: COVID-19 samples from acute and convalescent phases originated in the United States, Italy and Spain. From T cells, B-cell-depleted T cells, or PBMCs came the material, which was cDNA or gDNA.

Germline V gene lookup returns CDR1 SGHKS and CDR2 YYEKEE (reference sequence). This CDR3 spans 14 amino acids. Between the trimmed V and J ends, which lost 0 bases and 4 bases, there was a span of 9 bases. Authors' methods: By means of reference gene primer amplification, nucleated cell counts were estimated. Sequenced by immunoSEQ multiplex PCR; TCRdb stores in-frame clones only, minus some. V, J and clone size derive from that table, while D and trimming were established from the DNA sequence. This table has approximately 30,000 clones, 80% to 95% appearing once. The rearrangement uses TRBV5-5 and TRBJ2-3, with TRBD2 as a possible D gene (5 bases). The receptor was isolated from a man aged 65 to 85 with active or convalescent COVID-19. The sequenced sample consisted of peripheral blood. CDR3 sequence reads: CASSLGSSADTQYF. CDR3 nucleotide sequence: TGTGCCAGCAGCTTGGGAAGTAGCGCAGATACGCAGTATTTT.